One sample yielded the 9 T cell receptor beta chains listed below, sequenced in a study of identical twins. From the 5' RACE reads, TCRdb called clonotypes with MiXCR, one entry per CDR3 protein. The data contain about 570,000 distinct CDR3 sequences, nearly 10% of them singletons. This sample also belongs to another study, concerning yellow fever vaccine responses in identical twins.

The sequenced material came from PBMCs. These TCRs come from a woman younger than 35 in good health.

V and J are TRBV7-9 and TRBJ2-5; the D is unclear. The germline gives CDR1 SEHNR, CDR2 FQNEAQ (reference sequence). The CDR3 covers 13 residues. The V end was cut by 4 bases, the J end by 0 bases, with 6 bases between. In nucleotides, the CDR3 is TGTGCCAGCAGCTACCGAAACCAAGAGACCCAGTACTTC. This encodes CASSYRNQETQYF.

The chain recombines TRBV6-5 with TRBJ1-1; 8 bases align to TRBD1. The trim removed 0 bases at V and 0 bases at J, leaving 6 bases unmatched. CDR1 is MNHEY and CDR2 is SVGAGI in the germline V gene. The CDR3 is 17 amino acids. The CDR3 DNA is TGTGCCAGCAGTTACTCGACGGGACAGGACCTGAACACTGAAGCTTTCTTT. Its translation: CASSYSTGQDLNTEAFF.

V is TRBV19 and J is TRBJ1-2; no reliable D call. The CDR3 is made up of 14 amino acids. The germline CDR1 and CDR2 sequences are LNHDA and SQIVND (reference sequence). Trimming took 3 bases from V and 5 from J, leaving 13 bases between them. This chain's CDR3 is CASSMAFGLYGYTF. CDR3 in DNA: TGTGCCAGTAGTATGGCCTTCGGACTTTATGGCTACACCTTC.

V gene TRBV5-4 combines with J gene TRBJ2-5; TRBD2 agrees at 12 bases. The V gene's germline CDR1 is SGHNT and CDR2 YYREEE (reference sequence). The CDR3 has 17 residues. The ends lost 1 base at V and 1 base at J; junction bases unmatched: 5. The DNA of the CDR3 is TGTGCCAGCAGCTTGCCGACTAGCGGGAGAGTCCAAGAGACCCAGTACTTC. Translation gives CASSLPTSGRVQETQYF.

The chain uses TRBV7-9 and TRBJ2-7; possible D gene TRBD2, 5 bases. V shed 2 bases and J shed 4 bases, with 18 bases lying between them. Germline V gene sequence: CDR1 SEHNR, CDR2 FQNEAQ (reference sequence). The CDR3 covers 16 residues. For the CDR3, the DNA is TGTGCCAGCAGCTTACCCTCGGACTTAGCGCCATACGAGCAGTACTTC. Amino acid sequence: CASSLPSDLAPYEQYF.

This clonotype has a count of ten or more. The CDR3 DNA reads as TGTGCCAGCAGTTACGGGGAGGGGAACACTGAAGCTTTCTTT. Amino acids: CASSYGEGNTEAFF. The gene calls are TRBV6-5 and TRBJ1-1; D is undetermined. CDR3 length equals 14 residues. V gave up 2 bases and J gave up 1 base, with 8 bases separating them. Per the germline V gene, CDR1 is MNHEY and CDR2 is SVGAGI.

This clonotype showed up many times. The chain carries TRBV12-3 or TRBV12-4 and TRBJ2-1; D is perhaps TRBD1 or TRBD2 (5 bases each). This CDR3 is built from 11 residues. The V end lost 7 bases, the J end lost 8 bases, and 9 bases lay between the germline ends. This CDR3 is CASTGAHEQFF. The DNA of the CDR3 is TGTGCCAGCACCGGGGCCCATGAGCAGTTCTTC.

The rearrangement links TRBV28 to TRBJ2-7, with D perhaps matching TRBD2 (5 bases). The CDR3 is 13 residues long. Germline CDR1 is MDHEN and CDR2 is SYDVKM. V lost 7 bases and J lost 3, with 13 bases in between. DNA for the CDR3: TGTGCCAGCAACCCGCAGCGGTACTACGAGCAGTACTTC. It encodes CASNPQRYYEQYF.

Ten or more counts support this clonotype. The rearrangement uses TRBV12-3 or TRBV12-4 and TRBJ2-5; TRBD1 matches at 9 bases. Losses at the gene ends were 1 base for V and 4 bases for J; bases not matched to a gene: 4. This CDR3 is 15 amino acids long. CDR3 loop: CASSLGDRDRETQYF. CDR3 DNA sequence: TGTGCCAGCAGTTTAGGGGACAGGGATCGAGAGACCCAGTACTTC.